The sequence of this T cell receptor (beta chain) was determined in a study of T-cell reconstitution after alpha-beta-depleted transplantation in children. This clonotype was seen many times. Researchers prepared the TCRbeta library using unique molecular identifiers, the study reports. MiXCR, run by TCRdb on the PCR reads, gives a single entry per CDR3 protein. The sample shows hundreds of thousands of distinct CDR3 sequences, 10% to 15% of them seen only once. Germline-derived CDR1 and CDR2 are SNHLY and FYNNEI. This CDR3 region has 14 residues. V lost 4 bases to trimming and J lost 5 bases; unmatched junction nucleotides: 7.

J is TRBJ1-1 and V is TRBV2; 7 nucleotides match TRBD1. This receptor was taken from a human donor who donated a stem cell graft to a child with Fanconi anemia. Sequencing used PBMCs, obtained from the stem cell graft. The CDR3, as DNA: TGTGCCAGCAGTGGGAGCAGGGGGAGGACTGAAGCTTTCTTT. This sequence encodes CASSGSRGRTEAFF. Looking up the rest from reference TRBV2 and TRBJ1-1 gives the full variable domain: EPEVTQTPSHQVTQMGQEVILRCVPISNHLYFYWYRQILGQKVEFLVSFYNNEISEKSEIFDDQFSVERPDGSNFTLKIRSTKLEDSAMYFCASSGSRGRTEAFFGQGTRLTVV.